Sequencing of this T cell receptor (beta chain) was carried out in a study of CD8+ T cells in alopecia areata. This CDR3 spans 17 amino acids. V lost 4 bases to trimming and J lost 2 bases; unmatched junction nucleotides: 12. Germline CDR1 reads SGHAT; CDR2 reads FQNNGV. Details on this clone: The antigen is unknown.

cDNA reverse transcribed from extracted RNA served as the sequencing template. TCRdb's table, derived via immunoSEQ multiplex PCR, lists solely in-frame clones and lacks some. The data hold roughly 100,000 clones, with around three fifths observed a single time. Study results and limitations: Sequenced scalp T cells also include alphabeta T cells resident in normal skin.

This chain connects TRBV11-2 to TRBJ2-3, with 7 nucleotides matching TRBD2. Sequences were obtained from CD4+ T cells sorted from blood. The receptor was isolated from a human donor in good health. This CDR3 reads CASSSPLGLGNTDTQYF. The CDR3 DNA follows: TGTGCCAGCAGCTCTCCCCTCGGACTAGGCAACACAGATACGCAGTATTTT. Filled out from reference TRBV11-2 and TRBJ2-3, the complete variable domain reads EAGVAQSPRYKIIEKRQSVAFWCNPISGHATLYWYQQILGQGPKLLIQFQNNGVVDDSQLPKDRFSAERLKGVDSTLKIQPAKLEDSAVYLCASSSPLGLGNTDTQYFGPGTRLTVL.